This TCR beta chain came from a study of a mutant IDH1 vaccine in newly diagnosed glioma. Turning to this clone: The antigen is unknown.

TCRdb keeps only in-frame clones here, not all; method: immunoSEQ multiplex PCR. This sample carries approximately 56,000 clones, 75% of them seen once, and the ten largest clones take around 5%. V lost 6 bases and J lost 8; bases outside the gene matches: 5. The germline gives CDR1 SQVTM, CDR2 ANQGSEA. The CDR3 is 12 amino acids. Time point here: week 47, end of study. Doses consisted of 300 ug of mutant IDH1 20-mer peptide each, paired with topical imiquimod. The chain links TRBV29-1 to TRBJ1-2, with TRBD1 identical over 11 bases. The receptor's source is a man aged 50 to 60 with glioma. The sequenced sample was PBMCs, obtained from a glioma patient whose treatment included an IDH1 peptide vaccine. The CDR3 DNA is TGCAGCGTCGGACAGGGGGCGAGGGGCTACACCTTC. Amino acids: CSVGQGARGYTF.